Sequencing of this TCR beta chain was carried out in a study of blood T cell repertoires in COVID-19. Study-wide background: Sites across the United States, Italy and Spain contributed samples from acute and convalescent COVID-19. Nucleic acid was either cDNA or gDNA, and it came from T cells, B-cell-depleted T cells, or PBMCs.

V lost 5 bases, J lost 5 bases, and 6 bases stayed unmatched. There are 14 residues in the CDR3. The germline CDR1 and CDR2 sequences are LGHDT and YNNKEL (reference sequence). The data were produced by immunoSEQ multiplex PCR, yet TCRdb's version contains in-frame clones alone and is incomplete. The repertoire includes about 200,000 clones, about 76% of them detected once, and 6% sits in the top ten. Sequenced sample: peripheral blood. The chain employs TRBV3-1 (or the pseudogene TRBV3-2) and TRBJ1-3; the match to TRBD1 covers 7 bases. The sequence was obtained from a woman aged 40 to 49 with COVID-19, enrolled during active disease. As DNA, the CDR3 is TGTGCCAGCAGCTCCGGGACAGAACGAAACACCATATATTTT. The encoded protein is CASSSGTERNTIYF.